One and the same sample provided the 24 T cell receptor beta chains below, sequenced in a study of blood T cell repertoires in COVID-19. Repertoires were generated with immunoSEQ multiplex PCR, while TCRdb's copy carries only in-frame clones and drops some. The sample yields about 25,000 clones, roughly nine tenths seen once. Input material: peripheral blood. The receptor set was obtained from a man aged 65-85 years with active COVID-19.

The genes are TRBV19 and TRBJ1-1, with 7 bases fitting TRBD1. The CDR3 has 14 residues. V was clipped by 2 bases and J by 5 bases; unmatched bases: 5. CDR1 and CDR2 from the germline V gene are LNHDA and SQIVND (reference sequence). This chain's CDR3 is CASSIKVRGTEAFF. As DNA, the CDR3 is TGTGCCAGTAGTATAAAAGTCAGGGGGACTGAAGCTTTCTTT.

V is TRBV5-1 and J is TRBJ1-6; D might be TRBD1 (5 bases). Germline V CDR1 and CDR2: SGHRS, YFSETQ. CDR3 length: 13 amino acids. The V end was cut by 0 bases, the J end by 10 bases, with 8 bases between. In DNA, the CDR3 is TGCGCCAGCAGCTTGGAGGGGAACTCACCCCTCCACTTT. Translation: CASSLEGNSPLHF.

V gene TRBV3-1 (or the pseudogene TRBV3-2) combines with J gene TRBJ2-7, with TRBD2 matching 7 bases. Germline CDR1 and CDR2: LGHDT and YNNKEL (reference sequence). The CDR3 spans 14 residues. The trim removed 6 bases at V and 0 bases at J, leaving 5 bases unmatched. The CDR3 loop reads CASSLAGASYEQYF. The DNA for the CDR3 is TGTGCCAGCAGTTTAGCGGGTGCCTCCTACGAGCAGTACTTC.

The chain recombines TRBV7-3 with TRBJ2-3; D is perhaps TRBD1 (5 bases). Germline CDR1 and CDR2: SGHTA and FQGTGA. The ends were cut back, 4 bases at V and 3 bases at J, with 8 bases in the middle. There are 13 residues in the CDR3. The CDR3 sequence is CASSSQGTDTQYF. The CDR3 DNA follows: TGTGCCAGCAGCTCCCAGGGAACAGATACGCAGTATTTT.

This rearrangement joins TRBV27 to TRBJ2-2, with D perhaps TRBD1 (6 bases). V was clipped by 2 bases and J by 4 bases, with 20 bases between them. The germline V gene encodes CDR1 MNHEY and CDR2 SMNVEV (reference sequence). This CDR3 has 18 amino acids. CDR3 loop: CASSLRTLQGKGTGELFF. In DNA, the CDR3 is TGTGCCAGCAGTTTACGTACCCTACAGGGAAAGGGCACCGGGGAGCTGTTTTTT.

The V gene is TRBV5-6, the J gene TRBJ2-7; 13 nucleotides match TRBD2. The CDR3 length is 15 residues. The V and J ends lost 4 bases and 3 bases, in that order; junction bases with no gene match: 4. Germline CDR1 and CDR2: SGHDT and YYEEEE. CDR3 in amino acids: CASSTSGGAHYEQYF. The CDR3 region has the DNA TGTGCCAGCAGCACTAGCGGGGGGGCCCACTACGAGCAGTACTTC. Full variable domain (outside the CDR3, taken from reference TRBV5-6 and TRBJ2-7): DAGVTQSPTHLIKTRGQQVTLRCSPKSGHDTVSWYQQALGQGPQFIFQYYEEEERQRGNFPDRFSGHQFPNYSSELNVNALLLGDSALYLCASSTSGGAHYEQYFGPGTRLTVT.

The rearrangement links TRBV5-4 to TRBJ2-2; TRBD2 aligns across 7 bases. The junction had 9 bases not matched to a gene; V was cut back by 3 bases and J by 10 bases. Germline V lookup: CDR1 SGHNT, CDR2 YYREEE (reference sequence). The CDR3 has 14 amino acids. CDR3 bases: TGTGCCAGCAGCTCCCAAATACGGGAGGAGGAGCTGTTTTTT. Translation gives CASSSQIREEELFF.

The chain recombines TRBV6-2 or TRBV6-3 with TRBJ1-5; D is ambiguous. CDR3 length: 14 amino acids. Trimming removed 6 bases from V and 2 bases from J, with 11 bases in between. Germline assignment: CDR1 MNHEY and CDR2 SVGEGT. CDR3 sequence reads: CASSSRVGNQPQHF. Here the CDR3 DNA reads TGTGCCAGCAGCTCGAGGGTGGGCAATCAGCCCCAGCATTTT.

The V and J genes are TRBV7-3 and TRBJ2-3, with D perhaps TRBD1 (6 bases). This CDR3 has 12 residues. Germline assignment: CDR1 SGHTA and CDR2 FQGTGA. The V and J ends lost 5 bases and 8 bases respectively, with 11 bases between them. The CDR3 protein is CASSPGTITQYF. The DNA for the CDR3 is TGTGCCAGCAGCCCCGGGACAATTACGCAGTATTTT.

This clone was picked up a small number of times. The chain joins TRBV27 to TRBJ2-7, with a weak D call TRBD2 (6 bases). V was clipped by 6 bases and J by 5 bases, with 14 bases between them. Germline values: CDR1 MNHEY, CDR2 SMNVEV (reference sequence). This CDR3 region has 13 residues. In DNA, the CDR3 is TGTGCCAGCAGCCGACTCGGGGGAAACGAGCAGTACTTC. It yields the protein CASSRLGGNEQYF.

This chain uses TRBV9 with TRBJ2-6; TRBD1 agrees at 7 bases. This CDR3 has 18 residues. Germline-derived CDR1 and CDR2 are SGDLS and YYNGEE. Unmatched junction bases numbered 10, after V lost 0 bases and J lost 4 bases. The CDR3 region is CASSVGTGVETGANVLTF. The CDR3 DNA sequence: TGTGCCAGCAGCGTAGGAACAGGGGTAGAGACGGGGGCCAACGTCCTGACTTTC.

This chain joins TRBV6-5 and TRBJ1-6, with D maybe TRBD1 (5 bases). V was pared by 6 bases and J by 7 bases, with 13 bases between. This CDR3 is 14 amino acids long. Per the germline V gene, CDR1 is MNHEY and CDR2 is SVGAGI. The CDR3 bases are TGTGCCAGCAGGAATGACAGCCCAAATTCACCCCTCCACTTT. The encoded protein is CASRNDSPNSPLHF.

The genes are TRBV30 and TRBJ2-7, with D maybe TRBD1 (6 bases). Trimming removed 0 bases from V and 2 bases from J, with 11 bases in between. This CDR3 contains 14 residues. The germline gives CDR1 GTSNPN, CDR2 SVGIG (reference sequence). In nucleotides, the CDR3 is TGTGCCTGGAGTGTATGGACAGCAACCTACGAGCAGTACTTC. This sequence encodes CAWSVWTATYEQYF.

This rearrangement joins TRBV20-1 to TRBJ2-3, with 7 bases fitting TRBD2. Per germline, CDR1 DFQATT and CDR2 SNEGSKA (reference sequence). V lost 3 bases to trimming and J lost 0 bases; unmatched junction nucleotides: 6. The CDR3 sequence is 15 residues long. Written as DNA, the CDR3 is TGCAGTGCTAGTTGGCTAGCGGCCAGCACAGATACGCAGTATTTT. Amino acid sequence: CSASWLAASTDTQYF.

The rearrangement links TRBV30 to TRBJ1-2; 9 bases are a match to TRBD1. The CDR3 loop spans 16 amino acids. Germline CDR1 and CDR2: GTSNPN and SVGIG (reference sequence). The V segment lost 2 bases and the J segment 5 bases; nucleotides outside the gene matches: 12. DNA for the CDR3: TGTGCCTGGAGTTTCACAGGGGGCGCGGGTGTATATGGCTACACCTTC. This translates into CAWSFTGGAGVYGYTF.

The rearrangement links TRBV27 to TRBJ2-1, with 8 bases matching TRBD2. This CDR3 region has 14 residues. The germline gives CDR1 MNHEY, CDR2 SMNVEV (reference sequence). The V segment lost 6 bases and the J segment 3 bases; nucleotides outside the gene matches: 4. This chain's CDR3 is CASSRAGDYNEQFF. In DNA, the CDR3 is TGTGCCAGCAGCAGAGCGGGGGACTACAATGAGCAGTTCTTC.

In this sample, this clone turned up once. This rearrangement joins TRBV2 to TRBJ1-5; 9 bases line up with TRBD1. CDR1 is SNHLY and CDR2 is FYNNEI in the germline V gene. The CDR3 sequence is 14 residues long. Trimming at V came to 6 bases and at J to 7 bases, leaving 7 bases not matched to a gene. The CDR3: CASSTGTGRQPQHF. The CDR3 coding sequence is TGTGCCAGCAGCACCGGGACAGGGCGACAGCCCCAGCATTTT.

V gene TRBV16 combines with J gene TRBJ2-5; no definite D call. From germline, CDR1 is KGHSY and CDR2 FQNENV. This CDR3 comprises 15 residues. Trimming removed 0 bases at V and 5 bases at J, with 13 bases between. The CDR3: CASSQSSVNGETQYF. CDR3 sequence (DNA): TGTGCCAGCAGCCAATCATCCGTTAACGGGGAGACCCAGTACTTC.

This clone is a singleton in its sample. This rearrangement joins TRBV6-2 or TRBV6-3 to TRBJ2-1, with a weak D call TRBD1 (6 bases). Germline CDR1 and CDR2: MNHEY and SVGEGT. V gave up 5 bases and J gave up 6 bases, with 23 bases separating them. The CDR3 is 17 amino acids. CDR3 in DNA: TGTGCCAGCAGTCTGAGACAGGTAACCGAAAAAACCAATGAGCAGTTCTTC. Its protein product is CASSLRQVTEKTNEQFF.

The V and J genes are TRBV7-8 and TRBJ2-7; 13 bases are shared with TRBD2. Losses at the gene ends were 5 bases for V and 3 bases for J; bases not matched to a gene: 4. Looked up from germline, CDR1 is SGHVS and CDR2 is FQNEAQ. The CDR3 totals 15 residues. In nucleotides, the CDR3 is TGTGCCAGCAGCCTGACTAGCGGGGGGATCTACGAGCAGTACTTC. The encoded protein is CASSLTSGGIYEQYF.

V usage is TRBV6-6 and J usage is TRBJ1-2, with unresolved D. The V gene's germline CDR1 is MNHNY and CDR2 SVGAGI (reference sequence). CDR3 length equals 14 residues. Between the trimmed V and J ends, which lost 7 bases and 1 base, there was a span of 13 bases. In DNA, the CDR3 is TGTGCCAGCATCCCGACTGGGTTTAACTATGGCTACACCTTC. Translation gives CASIPTGFNYGYTF.

The CDR3 spells CASSVRTSGGSIAKNIQYF. The CDR3 region has the DNA TGTGCCAGCAGCGTCCGGACTAGCGGGGGGTCCATAGCCAAAAACATTCAGTACTTC. The chain links TRBV5-6 to TRBJ2-4; 14 nucleotides match TRBD2. This CDR3 spans 19 amino acids. Germline-derived CDR1 and CDR2 are SGHDT and YYEEEE. The trim removed 4 bases at V and 0 bases at J, leaving 9 bases unmatched.

This chain uses TRBV4-1 with TRBJ2-7; TRBD2 is a possible D gene (5 bases). CDR1 and CDR2 from the germline V gene are MGHRA and YSYEKL. The V end lost 5 bases, the J end lost 6 bases, and 23 bases lay between the germline ends. This CDR3 is built from 16 residues. The CDR3 spells CASSAPRTALAAEQYF. Written as DNA, the CDR3 is TGCGCCAGCAGCGCGCCTAGGACGGCCCTAGCCGCCGAGCAGTACTTC.

V gene TRBV9 combines with J gene TRBJ1-3, with 8 bases matching TRBD1. Germline CDR1 is SGDLS and CDR2 is YYNGEE. The CDR3 totals 15 residues. Trimming cost V 0 bases and J 6 bases; bases outside gene matches: 5. CDR3 in amino acids: CASSVADRGLNTIYF. The CDR3 bases are TGTGCCAGCAGCGTAGCCGACAGGGGCTTAAACACCATATATTTT. The variable domain in full, with the rest retrieved from reference TRBV9 and TRBJ1-3, is DSGVTQTPKHLITATGQRVTLRCSPRSGDLSVYWYQQSLDQGLQFLIQYYNGEERAKGNILERFSAQQFPDLHSELNLSSLELGDSALYFCASSVADRGLNTIYFGEGSWLTVV.